The T cell receptor beta chain under discussion was sequenced for a study of early T cells in non-severe SARS-CoV-2 infection. For the study at large: The input, bulk RNA from unsorted whole blood, was sequenced, and chains were unpaired.

Individual cDNA molecules each received unique molecular identifiers attached to them. TCRdb re-called the 5' RACE reads with MiXCR, one entry per CDR3 protein. The sample carries tens of thousands of distinct CDR3 sequences, approximately 6.3% recorded once. The V segment lost 1 base and the J segment 0 bases; nucleotides outside the gene matches: 13. The CDR3 length is 19 residues. This clonotype appeared a few times. The TCR originated in an adult who was a healthcare worker with PCR-confirmed SARS-CoV-2 infection or an uninfected control (not recorded which). The sample was whole blood, taken at baseline. The chain employs TRBV12-3 or TRBV12-4 and TRBJ2-7; TRBD1 aligns across 9 bases. CDR3 residues: CASSLGRVSGQGSSYEQYF. DNA for the CDR3: TGTGCCAGCAGTTTAGGTCGTGTGAGCGGACAGGGGAGCTCCTACGAGCAGTACTTC.